Listed below are T cell receptor beta chains from one sample, sequenced in a study of T cells after yellow fever vaccination. One entry per CDR3 protein, called by TCRdb with MiXCR from the 5' RACE reads. The sample gives hundreds of thousands of distinct CDR3 sequences, roughly 4.3% of which show up once; around 24% is in the top ten. The input for sequencing was PBMCs, taken 5 days after the yellow fever booster vaccination. These receptors originate from a man between 18 and 35 years old who received the YFV17D yellow fever vaccine. Both conserved end residues are part of each CDR3. D genes are given only for firm matches. Clone sizes are given selectively: once, few, many, or a class where the clone is expanded.

>few|TRBV7-3|TRBD1|TRBJ1-1
TGTGCCAGCAGCTTAACCAGACAGGGGGCTGGCACTGAAGCTTTCTTT
CASSLTRQGAGTEAFF
>many|TRBV5-1|TRBD1|TRBJ1-5
TGCGCCAGCAGCTCGGGACAGAACAATCAGCCCCAGCATTTT
CASSSGQNNQPQHF
>many|TRBV7-9|-|TRBJ2-6
TGTGCCAGCAGTCCAGGTGGGGCCAACGTCCTGACTTTC
CASSPGGANVLTF
>few|TRBV5-1|TRBD1|TRBJ2-1
TGCGCCAGCAGCCAACCGGGACAGGGGGCAAATGAGCAGTTCTTC
CASSQPGQGANEQFF
>-|TRBV11-2|-|TRBJ2-7
TGTGCCAGCAGCATTAGCATCTACGAGCAGTACTTC
CASSISIYEQYF
>few|TRBV30|TRBD1|TRBJ2-1
TGTGCCTGGGGGGCCGGGACAGGTGGCAATGAGCAGTTCTTC
CAWGAGTGGNEQFF
>-|TRBV20-1|TRBD2|TRBJ2-5
TGCAGTGCTAAGCTAGCGGGGATTGAGACCCAGTACTTC
CSAKLAGIETQYF
>many|TRBV5-1|-|TRBJ2-3
TGCGCCAGCAGCTTGGGGGGCTTCACAGATACGCAGTATTTT
CASSLGGFTDTQYF
>few|TRBV4-3|TRBD2|TRBJ2-2
TGCGCCAGCAGCCAAGGGCGGGGGGTTGGCACCGGGGAGCTGTTTTTT
CASSQGRGVGTGELFF
>-|TRBV5-5|-|TRBJ2-7
TGTGCCAGCAGCTTGTACGGGGACGAGCAGTACTTC
CASSLYGDEQYF
>-|TRBV16|-|TRBJ2-7
TGTGCCAGCAGCGAAGGGGTCCAGGGGGAGCAGTACTTC
CASSEGVQGEQYF
>many|TRBV4-1|-|TRBJ1-2
TGCGCCAGCAGCCAAGCAGAGTACTGGGGTGGCTACACCTTC
CASSQAEYWGGYTF
>many|TRBV7-2|TRBD2|TRBJ2-1
TGTGCCAGCAGCTCCTACGGGGGGGATGAGCAGTTCTTC
CASSSYGGDEQFF
>few|TRBV6-5|TRBD1|TRBJ1-2
TGTGCCACCAAGATTCCGGGACAGTGGCCAAACTATGGCTACACCTTC
CATKIPGQWPNYGYTF
>-|TRBV11-2|TRBD2|TRBJ2-3
TGTGCCAGCAGCTTAGATCCCGGGGGGGATACGCAGTATTTT
CASSLDPGGDTQYF
>-|TRBV5-1|-|TRBJ1-3
TGCGCCAGCAGCTTGCCGGTTGTCGGCGTAACCGGAAACACCATATATTTT
CASSLPVVGVTGNTIYF
>-|TRBV28|-|TRBJ1-4
TGTGCCAGCAGTTTTTCCGACCTCAAGGGTTCTTCTGGCGAAAAACTGTTTTTT
CASSFSDLKGSSGEKLFF
>-|TRBV15|-|TRBJ2-2
TGTGCCACCAGCGGGGGTGGCGGGGAGCTGTTTTTT
CATSGGGGELFF
>many|TRBV20-1|-|TRBJ1-1
TGCACCCCGGGGGCAGCGAACACTGAAGCTTTCTTT
CTPGAANTEAFF
>-|TRBV6-2/TRBV6-3|-|TRBJ2-1
TGTGCCAGCAGTTACTGTCAGGGGTGTGAGCAGTTCTTC
CASSYCQGCEQFF
>-|TRBV18|-|TRBJ2-1
TGTGCCAGCTCACAGGCGGGGGCCCCCAGCTCCTACAATGAGCAGTTCTTC
CASSQAGAPSSYNEQFF
>many|TRBV12-3/TRBV12-4|-|TRBJ1-6
TGTGCCAGCAGTTCACTCCTCAGGGTTGCACCCCTCCACTTT
CASSSLLRVAPLHF
>-|TRBV7-8|-|TRBJ2-2
TGTGCCAGCAGCCGGGTGGAAGTAAGCAGTACCGGGGAGCTGTTTTTT
CASSRVEVSSTGELFF
>few|TRBV20-1|-|TRBJ1-6
TGCAGTGCCATAGGGGGTAATTCACCCCTCCACTTT
CSAIGGNSPLHF
>-|TRBV20-1|TRBD1|TRBJ1-2
TGCAGTGCTAGAACGTCAAGGGGGCGCGACTATGGCTACACCTTC
CSARTSRGRDYGYTF
>-|TRBV6-5|-|TRBJ1-1
TGTGCCAGTGGAGGGGGGCGTAAGGCTTTCTTT
CASGGGRKAFF
>few|TRBV30|TRBD1|TRBJ1-6
TGTGCCTGGAACCCCGGGACAGGGCCTTCACCCCTCCACTTT
CAWNPGTGPSPLHF
>-|TRBV12-3/TRBV12-4|-|TRBJ1-5
TGTGCCAGCAGTTTCGGCTTTAATCAGCCCCAGCATTTT
CASSFGFNQPQHF
>many|TRBV6-4|-|TRBJ2-3
TGTGCCAGCAGTGACTCGAAAGGGACAGATACGCAGTATTTT
CASSDSKGTDTQYF
>few|TRBV5-6|TRBD2|TRBJ2-1
TGTGCCAGCAGCTTCGAGTCGGGGGGGTCGGATGAGCAGTTCTTC
CASSFESGGSDEQFF
>-|TRBV6-5|-|TRBJ2-3
TGTGCCAGCAGTAACAGGCCGGATACGCAGTATTTT
CASSNRPDTQYF
>-|TRBV19|TRBD1|TRBJ1-2
TGTGCCAGTAGTGACAGGGGAGGTGGCTACACCTTC
CASSDRGGGYTF
>many|TRBV4-3|TRBD2|TRBJ2-1
TGCGCCAGCAGCCAAGCCCCGGGGGGGTGGGATGAGCAGTTCTTC
CASSQAPGGWDEQFF
>few|TRBV6-2/TRBV6-3|-|TRBJ2-2
TGTGCCAGCAGTCACTGGATCAGCACCGGGGAGCTGTTTTTT
CASSHWISTGELFF
>many|TRBV4-3|-|TRBJ2-5
TGCGCCAGCAGCCAAGGTGCTTCGGAGACCCAGTACTTC
CASSQGASETQYF
>few|TRBV7-9|-|TRBJ2-5
TGTGCCAGCAGCTTGGGGCGCCCCGTTCAAGAGACCCAGTACTTC
CASSLGRPVQETQYF
>many|TRBV6-5|-|TRBJ1-1
TGTGCCAGCAGTTTAACAGGGTTAAACACTGAAGCTTTCTTT
CASSLTGLNTEAFF